A single sample is the source of the 15 T cell receptor beta chains below, sequenced in a study of CD8 T cells in Susac syndrome. Roughly 0.5 to 1 ug RNA was reverse transcribed with random hexamers. One entry per CDR3 protein results from TCRdb running MiXCR on the immunoSEQ multiplex PCR reads. The profile shows a few hundred thousand distinct CDR3 sequences, roughly 85% of them singletons. The sample taken for sequencing was CD8+ T cells from PBMCs. Receptors were obtained from a human donor with multiple sclerosis.

The chain links TRBV19 to TRBJ1-2; D not resolved. Trimming shortened V by 2 bases and J by 0 bases, and 10 bases separated the two germline ends. The CDR3 contains 15 residues. CDR1 is LNHDA, CDR2 SQIVND, per germline (reference sequence). The CDR3 loop reads CASSITRQTNYGYTF. The CDR3 bases are TGTGCCAGTAGTATAACCCGGCAGACTAACTATGGCTACACCTTC.

The chain employs TRBV9 and TRBJ2-3, with D tentatively TRBD1 (6 bases). The V gene's germline CDR1 is SGDLS and CDR2 YYNGEE. The CDR3 runs to 16 residues. V lost 4 bases and J lost 3, with 18 bases in between. Here the CDR3 DNA reads TGTGCCAGCAGCCAAAAGGACAGAATAATGACAGATACGCAGTATTTT. Its translation is CASSQKDRIMTDTQYF.

This CDR3 is CASSYSRTGQLYGYTF. CDR3 sequence (DNA): TGTGCCAGCAGTTACTCCCGGACAGGACAACTCTATGGCTACACCTTC. This chain links TRBV6-5 with TRBJ1-2, with TRBD1 identical over 7 bases. CDR3 length: 16 amino acids. The V gene end was trimmed by 0 bases and the J gene end by 4 bases; junction bases not matched to a gene: 8. CDR1 is MNHEY and CDR2 is SVGAGI in the germline V gene.

The chain couples TRBV7-9 to TRBJ1-5; the D gene is possibly TRBD1 (5 bases). CDR1 is SEHNR, CDR2 FQNEAQ, per germline (reference sequence). CDR3 size: 13 residues. This CDR3 is CATGGSSNQPQHF. The CDR3 nucleotides read TGTGCTACTGGGGGTAGCAGCAATCAGCCCCAGCATTTT.

The CDR3 coding sequence is TGTGCCAGCAGCTTAGACGACAGTTCGAACACCGGGGAGCTGTTTTTT. It encodes CASSLDDSSNTGELFF. The chain combines TRBV7-8 with TRBJ2-2, with a tentative D call TRBD1 (5 bases). V was pared by 1 base and J by 0 bases, with 9 bases between. This CDR3 contains 16 residues. Germline V lookup: CDR1 SGHVS, CDR2 FQNEAQ. Full variable domain (remainder filled in from reference TRBV7-8 and TRBJ2-2): GAGVSQSPRYKVAKRGQDVALRCDPISGHVSLFWYQQALGQGPEFLTYFQNEAQLDKSGLPSDRFFAERPEGSVSTLKIQRTQQEDSAVYLCASSLDDSSNTGELFFGEGSRLTVL.

The genes are TRBV27 and TRBJ2-7, with D possibly being TRBD1 (6 bases). The length of the CDR3 is 14 residues. V shed 8 bases and J shed 6 bases, with 20 bases lying between them. Germline values: CDR1 MNHEY, CDR2 SMNVEV (reference sequence). The CDR3 is CASGDLYTGREQYF. For the CDR3, the DNA is TGTGCCAGCGGCGACCTTTATACAGGGCGCGAGCAGTACTTC.

This chain connects TRBV27 to TRBJ2-6; D not certain. Trimming took 5 bases from V and 4 from J, leaving 12 bases between them. The V gene's germline CDR1 is MNHEY and CDR2 SMNVEV (reference sequence). The CDR3 length is 15 residues. Written as DNA, the CDR3 is TGTGCCAGCAGTACACCCGGAGCGGGGGCCAACGTCCTGACTTTC. Translated: CASSTPGAGANVLTF.

This chain uses TRBV24-1 with TRBJ1-5; D gene uncertain. Germline V gene data show CDR1 as KGHDR and CDR2 as SFDVKD. CDR3 length equals 14 residues. Trimming left V 5 bases short and J 4 bases short, with 11 bases between. The CDR3 DNA sequence: TGTGCCACCAGTGTAGGCGGGTATAATCAGCCCCAGCATTTT. It translates to CATSVGGYNQPQHF.

The J gene is TRBJ1-2, the V gene TRBV3-1; no reliable D call. Per germline, CDR1 LGHDT and CDR2 YNNKEL (reference sequence). The V and J ends lost 4 bases and 1 base respectively, with 7 bases between them. This CDR3 region has 13 residues. The CDR3 here is CASSLVLNYGYTF. DNA for the CDR3: TGTGCCAGCAGCCTGGTCCTTAACTATGGCTACACCTTC.

The rearrangement links TRBV11-2 to TRBJ2-7; weak D call: TRBD1 (6 bases). The V gene's germline CDR1 is SGHAT and CDR2 FQNNGV. The CDR3 sequence is 11 residues long. V lost 2 bases, J lost 12 bases, and 11 bases lay in between. The DNA of the CDR3 is TGTGCCAGCAGCTTACAGGGGTTGGCGTACTTC. Protein product: CASSLQGLAYF.

The chain is built from TRBV4-2 and TRBJ1-1; D may be TRBD1 (6 bases). This CDR3 has 15 residues. Trimming stripped 1 base from V and 2 bases from J, with 11 bases between. Per the germline V gene, CDR1 is LGHNA and CDR2 is YNFKEQ. Here the CDR3 reads CASSQVGGGNTEAFF. The CDR3, as DNA: TGTGCCAGCAGCCAAGTAGGGGGGGGTAACACTGAAGCTTTCTTT.

The V call is TRBV3-1, the J call TRBJ2-3; perhaps TRBD2 as D (5 bases). Trimming stripped 6 bases from V and 2 bases from J, with 12 bases between. CDR1 LGHDT and CDR2 YNNKEL come from the germline V gene (reference sequence). CDR3 length: 14 residues. The CDR3 coding sequence is TGTGCCAGCAGATCCCTAGCAAACACAGATACGCAGTATTTT. It codes for CASRSLANTDTQYF.

The chain links TRBV9 to TRBJ2-7, with D possibly being TRBD1 or TRBD2 (5 bases each). Germline V gives CDR1 SGDLS, CDR2 YYNGEE. Trimming stripped 3 bases from V and 6 bases from J, with 13 bases between. This CDR3 is built from 13 residues. This CDR3 reads CASSGDPVGEQYF. The CDR3 DNA reads TGTGCCAGCAGCGGGGACCCCGTCGGCGAGCAGTACTTC.

The chain uses TRBV19 and TRBJ2-5; 9 positions agree with TRBD1. V gave up 5 bases and J gave up 9 bases; unmatched junction bases: 7. Germline assignment: CDR1 LNHDA and CDR2 SQIVND (reference sequence). This CDR3 has 13 residues. In DNA form, the CDR3 reads TGTGCCAGTAGTTTACAGGGGGCAGGATCCCAGTACTTC. This gives the protein CASSLQGAGSQYF.

This clonotype was counted a few times. The chain has TRBV6-1 and TRBJ2-7; 10 bases fit TRBD1. Germline CDR1 is MNHNS and CDR2 is SASEGT. The CDR3 contains 13 residues. With 8 bases clipped from V and 2 bases from J, the junction kept 3 bases outside the gene matches. The CDR3 loop reads CASLGQGAYEQYF. The CDR3 DNA follows: TGTGCCAGCTTAGGACAGGGGGCCTACGAGCAGTACTTC.